These 29 T cell receptor beta chains originate from one sample sequenced in a study of spatial heterogeneity in lung cancer (dated by TCRdb to between 2017 and 2020). The method behind the library was 5' RACE. Sequenced using a NextSeq 500. Using fastp trimming at Q25 and MiXCR clonotype assembly, TCRdb reanalyzed the public sequencing data and kept in-frame beta chains. Rows are unified per CDR3 protein, each entry keeping the most common DNA and genes. The sample table holds under 14,000 distinct CDR3 sequences, of which 6.3% were seen once. The ten top clones hold under 30% of the sample. The time point label of this sample denotes: sample taken at primary tumor resection. Source: PBMCs, taken at surgery. These receptors originate from a male donor with early-stage non-small cell lung cancer.

This clonotype has at least ten counts. This chain's CDR3 is CSAPDSEIKAFF. CDR3 coding DNA: TGCAGTGCCCCGGACAGCGAAATCAAAGCTTTCTTT. This chain uses TRBV20-1 with TRBJ1-1, with D perhaps matching TRBD1 (6 bases). V was trimmed by 6 bases and J by 9 bases, leaving 17 bases between them. This CDR3 contains 12 residues. In germline, CDR1 is DFQATT, CDR2 SNEGSKA (reference sequence).

In this sample, this clonotype turned up a few times. The chain uses TRBV19 and TRBJ2-7; TRBD1 matches at 11 bases. Trimming took 9 bases from V and 5 from J; bases not matched to a gene: 9. The CDR3 sequence is 14 residues long. Germline CDR1 reads LNHDA; CDR2 reads SQIVND (reference sequence). CDR3 nucleotide sequence: TGTGCCAGGGACAGGGGGCCGGCACTGAACGAGCAGTACTTC. Its translation: CARDRGPALNEQYF.

Sample share makes this clonotype medium-sized. This chain links TRBV24-1 with TRBJ2-1; D is uncertain. Germline V gene sequence: CDR1 KGHDR, CDR2 SFDVKD. The CDR3 runs 12 residues. The ends were cut back, 9 bases at V and 10 bases at J, with 15 bases in the middle. The CDR3 DNA sequence: TGTGCCACCCAGTCCTATGTGGCGGAGCAGTTCTTC. This translates into CATQSYVAEQFF.

The sample holds a few counts of this clonotype. The chain carries TRBV23-1 and TRBJ1-5; a weak D match, TRBD1 (5 bases). TRBV23-1 is flagged as an ORF with uncertain function. CDR3 size: 19 residues. Trimming took off 0 bases at V and 0 bases at J, with 18 bases between the two ends. The CDR3 reads CASSQSNRGPPCSNQPQHF. In DNA, the CDR3 is TGCGCCAGCAGTCAATCGAATCGGGGACCCCCTTGTAGCAATCAGCCCCAGCATTTT.

By proportion, this clonotype is medium-sized (0.01 to 0.1%). The chain carries TRBV2 and TRBJ2-5, with unresolved D. V lost 1 base, J lost 8 bases, and 11 bases lay in between. Looked up from germline, CDR1 is SNHLY and CDR2 is FYNNEI. The length of the CDR3 is 13 residues. CDR3 sequence: CASSEGDHSTQYF. CDR3 coding DNA: TGTGCCAGCAGTGAAGGAGACCACAGTACCCAGTACTTC.

This clonotype came up many times. The genes are TRBV4-1 and TRBJ2-1; D remains unclear. Germline loops: CDR1 MGHRA, CDR2 YSYEKL. The CDR3 runs 14 residues. V lost 0 bases, J lost 10 bases, and 13 bases lay in between. The CDR3 DNA is TGCGCCAGCAGCCAAGATCGACTTAGCAGAGAGCAGTTCTTC. Protein sequence: CASSQDRLSREQFF.

V and J are TRBV9 and TRBJ1-1, with 7 bases identical to TRBD1. The V gene's germline CDR1 is SGDLS and CDR2 YYNGEE. The CDR3 is 15 residues long. After removal of 1 base from V and 0 bases from J, the junction contained 3 bases not matched to a gene. The CDR3 loop is CASSVTGQLNTEAFF. For the CDR3, the DNA is TGTGCCAGCAGCGTAACGGGACAGTTGAACACTGAAGCTTTCTTT.

The genes are TRBV12-3 or TRBV12-4 and TRBJ2-7; possibly TRBD2 for D (6 bases). Trimming took 4 bases from V and 9 from J, leaving 13 bases between them. This CDR3 is built from 12 residues. The CDR3 DNA reads as TGTGCCAGCAGTTCCTCCGGGACTTGGCAGTACTTC. Its protein is CASSSSGTWQYF.

The V and J genes are TRBV5-4 and TRBJ2-1; D ambiguous. Germline V gives CDR1 SGHNT, CDR2 YYREEE (reference sequence). Trimming left V 0 bases short and J 0 bases short, with 10 bases between. CDR3 length equals 16 residues. CDR3 in amino acids: CASSLGPGNSYNEQFF. In DNA form, the CDR3 reads TGTGCCAGCAGCTTGGGCCCAGGCAACTCCTACAATGAGCAGTTCTTC.

This chain joins TRBV6-6 and TRBJ2-7, with 7 bases identical to TRBD2. Per the germline V gene, CDR1 is MNHNY and CDR2 is SVGAGI (reference sequence). The CDR3 has 16 amino acids. J lost 5 bases, V lost 2 bases, and 12 bases had no gene match. CDR3 amino acids: CASSYTRASGGDEQYF. The DNA for the CDR3 is TGTGCCAGCAGTTACACGAGGGCTAGCGGAGGGGACGAGCAGTACTTC.

This clonotype was seen repeatedly, ten times or more. The chain uses TRBV4-1 and TRBJ2-7; 9 positions agree with TRBD1. Germline CDR1 is MGHRA and CDR2 is YSYEKL. The ends lost 1 base at V and 3 bases at J; junction bases unmatched: 1. The CDR3 has 14 residues. The CDR3 DNA is TGCGCCAGCAGCCAAGGGGGACAGGGCTACGAGCAGTACTTC. This translates into CASSQGGQGYEQYF.

The chain employs TRBV18 and TRBJ1-1, with TRBD1 matching over 10 bases. The germline V gene has CDR1 KGHSH and CDR2 LQKENI. Trimming took 3 bases from V and 5 from J; bases not matched to a gene: 6. The CDR3 covers 15 residues. CDR3 protein: CASSPLGQGRTEAFF. The CDR3 DNA sequence: TGTGCCAGCTCACCTCTGGGACAGGGGCGGACTGAAGCTTTCTTT.

This clonotype was counted at least ten times. The chain uses TRBV9 and TRBJ2-2; the D is unclear. V lost 3 bases and J 8 bases, leaving 11 bases between the germline ends. Per germline, CDR1 SGDLS and CDR2 YYNGEE. CDR3 size: 13 residues. CDR3 loop: CASSADLWGELFF. In nucleotides, the CDR3 is TGTGCCAGCAGCGCCGACCTGTGGGGGGAGCTGTTTTTT.

This clonotype has a handful of counts. V is TRBV3-1 and J is TRBJ2-7, with 8 bases aligning to TRBD1. The CDR3 spans 14 residues. Germline V gives CDR1 LGHDT, CDR2 YNNKEL (reference sequence). V lost 2 bases and J lost 2; bases outside the gene matches: 2. CDR3 DNA: TGTGCCAGCAGCCAACCGGGACAGGCCTACGAGCAGTACTTC. Translation: CASSQPGQAYEQYF.

This chain connects TRBV12-3 or TRBV12-4 to TRBJ2-5; TRBD2 matches at 14 bases. J was trimmed by 4 bases and V by 5 bases; bases with no gene match: 18. The CDR3 is 20 residues long. CDR3: CASSLYLPGLAGVVAETQYF. CDR3 DNA sequence: TGTGCCAGCAGTCTTTATTTACCGGGACTAGCGGGAGTAGTGGCAGAGACCCAGTACTTC.

This clonotype was seen repeatedly, ten times or more. The V call is TRBV20-1, the J call TRBJ2-7; 7 bases align to TRBD1. The CDR3 contains 14 residues. J lost 3 bases, V lost 2 bases, and 7 bases had no gene match. Looked up from germline, CDR1 is DFQATT and CDR2 is SNEGSKA (reference sequence). Here the CDR3 DNA reads TGCAGTGCTAGACAGGGGACAGTGGACTACGAGCAGTACTTC. It is translated as CSARQGTVDYEQYF.

This clonotype was detected many times. The J gene is TRBJ1-6, the V gene TRBV28; D ambiguous. CDR1 is MDHEN, CDR2 SYDVKM, per germline. This CDR3 is 13 amino acids long. The CDR3 bases are TGTGGTAGCGGACGGAGCTATAATTCACCCCTCCACTTT. Residues: CGSGRSYNSPLHF.

The table lists this clonotype with many counts. This rearrangement joins TRBV29-1 to TRBJ1-2; maybe TRBD1 (5 bases). Germline V gene sequence: CDR1 SQVTM, CDR2 ANQGSEA. The V gene lost 5 bases and the J gene lost 7 bases, with 11 bases spanning the gap. The CDR3 extends over 11 amino acids. Here the CDR3 reads CSVYQGGGYTF. CDR3 DNA: TGCAGCGTTTACCAGGGAGGTGGCTACACCTTC.

This clonotype was counted at least ten times. This sequence joins TRBV20-1 and TRBJ2-1; TRBD2 aligns across 7 bases. Germline loops: CDR1 DFQATT, CDR2 SNEGSKA (reference sequence). The trim removed 7 bases at V and 7 bases at J, leaving 10 bases unmatched. This CDR3 is 13 amino acids long. The CDR3: CSGLGGTTNEQFF. The CDR3 bases are TGCAGTGGCCTCGGTGGGACTACTAATGAGCAGTTCTTC.

The rearrangement links TRBV18 to TRBJ2-3; D is undetermined. Trimming removed 1 base at V and 5 bases at J, with 7 bases between. The CDR3 covers 13 residues. The germline V gene encodes CDR1 KGHSH and CDR2 LQKENI. CDR3 residues: CASSPLDGDTQYF. The CDR3 nucleotides are TGTGCCAGCTCACCACTTGACGGAGATACGCAGTATTTT.

The rearrangement joins TRBV3-1 to TRBJ2-7, with a tentative D call TRBD1 (6 bases). The germline gives CDR1 LGHDT, CDR2 YNNKEL (reference sequence). The CDR3 totals 16 residues. Trimming removed 4 bases at V and 4 bases at J, with 20 bases between. CDR3 in amino acids: CASSPPGLGRGYEQYF. The CDR3 DNA is TGTGCCAGCAGCCCTCCCGGCCTGGGCAGGGGTTACGAGCAGTACTTC.

In this sample, this clonotype turned up a few times. The rearrangement links TRBV7-2 to TRBJ2-1; TRBD2 agrees at 14 bases. Germline loops: CDR1 SGHTA, CDR2 FQGNSA. The CDR3 sequence is 18 residues long. V gave up 1 base and J gave up 9 bases; unmatched junction bases: 11. The CDR3 region has the DNA TGTGCCAGCAGCTTAGTGCGGTTGGGACTAGCGGGAGTATCTGAGCAGTTCTTC. Translated: CASSLVRLGLAGVSEQFF.

Relative to its sample, this clonotype is medium-sized. J is TRBJ2-7 and V is TRBV27; TRBD2 agrees at 8 bases. With 5 bases clipped from V and 0 bases from J, the junction kept 6 bases outside the gene matches. This CDR3 spans 15 amino acids. Per the germline V gene, CDR1 is MNHEY and CDR2 is SMNVEV (reference sequence). CDR3 DNA sequence: TGTGCCAGCAGTATCACTAGCGGAAGCTCCTACGAGCAGTACTTC. It encodes CASSITSGSSYEQYF.

Judged by abundance, this clonotype is medium-sized. The CDR3 here is CASHPKNIQYF. DNA for the CDR3: TGTGCCAGCCACCCCAAAAACATTCAGTACTTC. This chain joins TRBV28 and TRBJ2-4; D is uncertain. CDR1 MDHEN and CDR2 SYDVKM come from the germline V gene. This CDR3 spans 11 amino acids. The V and J ends lost 8 bases and 2 bases respectively, with 4 bases between them.

V is TRBV7-9 and J is TRBJ2-2; 13 nucleotides align to TRBD2. CDR3 length: 17 amino acids. Germline V gene data show CDR1 as SEHNR and CDR2 as FQNEAQ (reference sequence). J lost 7 bases, V lost 1 base, and 6 bases had no gene match. The CDR3 sequence: CASSLGRTSGSHGELFF. The CDR3 region has the DNA TGTGCCAGCAGCTTAGGAAGGACTAGCGGGAGTCACGGGGAGCTGTTTTTT.

This clonotype was recorded at least ten times. This sequence joins TRBV27 and TRBJ2-1, with D possibly TRBD1 on 6 matching bases. V was shortened by 2 bases and J by 1 base, with 12 bases between the two germline ends. The CDR3 loop spans 16 amino acids. Germline CDR1 and CDR2: MNHEY and SMNVEV (reference sequence). The CDR3 DNA is TGTGCCAGCAGTTTAGGGCCTACAGGGTCCTACAATGAGCAGTTCTTC. It translates to CASSLGPTGSYNEQFF.

This clonotype was counted many times. The CDR3 DNA sequence: TGTGCCAGCCGCGGACAGGGGGCGACTGAAGCTTTCTTT. Protein sequence: CASRGQGATEAFF. V usage is TRBV28 and J usage is TRBJ1-1; 11 bases match TRBD1. Unmatched junction bases numbered 4, after V lost 8 bases and J lost 5 bases. The V gene's germline CDR1 is MDHEN and CDR2 SYDVKM. The length of the CDR3 is 13 residues.

This clonotype was seen only a few times. The rearrangement uses TRBV27 and TRBJ2-5; 10 nucleotides align to TRBD1. Losses at the gene ends were 2 bases for V and 0 bases for J; bases not matched to a gene: 9. Germline lookup yields CDR1 MNHEY and CDR2 SMNVEV (reference sequence). The CDR3 is made up of 18 amino acids. CDR3 loop: CASSLERGQGLNQETQYF. The CDR3 nucleotides read TGTGCCAGCAGTTTAGAAAGGGGACAGGGGTTGAACCAAGAGACCCAGTACTTC.

This clonotype was seen at least ten times. V usage is TRBV10-3 and J usage is TRBJ2-3, with D possibly being TRBD1 or TRBD2 (6 bases each). Trimming stripped 4 bases from V and 4 bases from J, with 21 bases between. CDR1 and CDR2 from the germline V gene are ENHRY and SYGVKD. The CDR3 has 17 residues. The CDR3 sequence: CAISGGVGGPRADTQYF. As DNA, the CDR3 is TGTGCCATCAGTGGTGGCGTCGGGGGCCCCCGTGCAGATACGCAGTATTTT.